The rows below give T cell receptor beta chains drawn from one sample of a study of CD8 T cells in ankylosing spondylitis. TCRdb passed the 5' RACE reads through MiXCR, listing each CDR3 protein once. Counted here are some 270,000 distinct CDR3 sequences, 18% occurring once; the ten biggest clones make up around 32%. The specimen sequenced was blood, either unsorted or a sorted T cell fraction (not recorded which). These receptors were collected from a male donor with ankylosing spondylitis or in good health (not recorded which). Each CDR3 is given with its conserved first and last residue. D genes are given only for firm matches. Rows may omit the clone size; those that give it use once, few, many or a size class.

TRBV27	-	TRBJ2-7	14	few	TGTGCCAGCAGACTCGGGAGCCCCCGTGGCGAGCAGTACTTC	CASRLGSPRGEQYF
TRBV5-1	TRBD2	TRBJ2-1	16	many	TGCGCCAGCAGCTTGATCCAGACTAGCGCGGACAATGAGCAGTTCTTC	CASSLIQTSADNEQFF
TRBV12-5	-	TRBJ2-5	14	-	TGTGCTAGTGGAGACGACACGGTTGGAGAGACCCAGTACTTC	CASGDDTVGETQYF
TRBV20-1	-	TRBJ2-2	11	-	TGCAGTGCTATTTGGTCCGGGGAGCTGTTTTTT	CSAIWSGELFF
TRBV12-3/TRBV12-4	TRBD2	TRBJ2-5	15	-	TGTGCCAGCAGTTTATCTGCTAGCGGGGGGGAGACCCAGTACTTC	CASSLSASGGETQYF
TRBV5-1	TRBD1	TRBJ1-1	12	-	TGCGCCAGCAGCGGGGACAGCACTGAAGCTTTCTTT	CASSGDSTEAFF
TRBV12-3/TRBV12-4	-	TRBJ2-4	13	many	TGTGCCAGCAGTTCCCCGGCCAAAAACATTCAGTACTTC	CASSSPAKNIQYF
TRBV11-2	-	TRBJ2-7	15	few	TGTGCCAGCAGCTCCGTGACAGGTCCTTCCTACGAGCAGTACTTC	CASSSVTGPSYEQYF
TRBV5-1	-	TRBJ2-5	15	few	TGCGCCAGCAGCCCAGCTTTGTTTCTTCAAGAGACCCAGTACTTC	CASSPALFLQETQYF
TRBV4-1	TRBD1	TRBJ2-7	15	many	TGCGCCAGCAGCCCGACAGGGTCATCCTCCTACGAGCAGTACTTC	CASSPTGSSSYEQYF
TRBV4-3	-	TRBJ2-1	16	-	TGCGCCAGCAGCCAAGGGATGGGATTAGCGTACAATGAGCAGTTCTTC	CASSQGMGLAYNEQFF
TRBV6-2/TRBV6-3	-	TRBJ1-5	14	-	TGTGCCAGCAGGGATCCGGCGGGACTTGGCCCCCAGCATTTT	CASRDPAGLGPQHF
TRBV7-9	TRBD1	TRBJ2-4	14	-	TGTGCCAGCAGCCCGTGGGACAGCAAAAACATTCAGTACTTC	CASSPWDSKNIQYF
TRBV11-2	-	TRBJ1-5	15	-	TGTGCCAGCAGCTTAGGTCCATCGGGGAATCAGCCCCAGCATTTT	CASSLGPSGNQPQHF
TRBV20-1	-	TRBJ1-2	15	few	TGCAGTGCTAGAGATCGAGAGGGTCTTACCTATGGCTACACCTTC	CSARDREGLTYGYTF